This paragraph reports one T cell receptor (beta chain). CDR3 length equals 15 residues. V lost 8 bases, J lost 3 bases, and 7 bases stayed unmatched. Germline CDR1 and CDR2: SEHNR and FQNEAQ (reference sequence). The sample comes from a study of blood T cell repertoires in COVID-19. Overall study context: Acute and convalescent COVID-19 specimens originated in the United States, Italy and Spain. The analysed material was cDNA or gDNA that came from T cells, B-cell-depleted T cells, or PBMCs.

During active infection, Seattle patients enrolled and were then monitored through disease. How the authors handled the data: Amplification with reference gene primers provided the estimates of nucleated cell counts. Using immunoSEQ multiplex PCR, the repertoire was profiled, and TCRdb retains in-frame clones only, with some absent. The D gene and trimming were derived from the DNA, and the V and J assignments and clone size from that table. The sample carries almost 400,000 clones, more than 70% recorded once. The sample was peripheral blood. This clonotype was obtained from a woman aged 60-75 years with COVID-19, enrolled during active disease. V is TRBV7-9 and J is TRBJ2-6; 7 positions match TRBD1. The CDR3 bases are TGTGCCAGCCGCCGAGGGGGCGATGGGGCCAACGTCCTGACTTTC. It codes for CASRRGGDGANVLTF.